The T cell receptor beta chain under discussion was sequenced for a study of shared clonotypes between healthy human individuals. Findings and limits, study-wide: Apart from blood, nothing was sampled; tissue repertoires likely differ.

The method was immunoSEQ multiplex PCR; TCRdb's version includes in-frame clones alone and lacks a portion of them. The profile covers about 480,000 clones, with around 79% appearing a single time and 10% to 15% taken by the ten largest. With regard to this clone: Its antigen is not identified.

J was trimmed by 4 bases and V by 0 bases; bases with no gene match: 9. From germline, CDR1 is LGHNA and CDR2 YNFKEQ. The CDR3 runs 18 residues. The receptor was derived from a woman aged 40 to 55 in good health. Some clones in this sample may be carry-over from other donors' samples. The specimen was PBMCs. V is TRBV4-2 and J is TRBJ2-3; 11 bases map to TRBD2. CDR3 loop: CASSQDLILAGVPDTQYF. The CDR3 DNA is TGTGCCAGCAGCCAAGATTTGATACTAGCGGGAGTCCCAGATACGCAGTATTTT.